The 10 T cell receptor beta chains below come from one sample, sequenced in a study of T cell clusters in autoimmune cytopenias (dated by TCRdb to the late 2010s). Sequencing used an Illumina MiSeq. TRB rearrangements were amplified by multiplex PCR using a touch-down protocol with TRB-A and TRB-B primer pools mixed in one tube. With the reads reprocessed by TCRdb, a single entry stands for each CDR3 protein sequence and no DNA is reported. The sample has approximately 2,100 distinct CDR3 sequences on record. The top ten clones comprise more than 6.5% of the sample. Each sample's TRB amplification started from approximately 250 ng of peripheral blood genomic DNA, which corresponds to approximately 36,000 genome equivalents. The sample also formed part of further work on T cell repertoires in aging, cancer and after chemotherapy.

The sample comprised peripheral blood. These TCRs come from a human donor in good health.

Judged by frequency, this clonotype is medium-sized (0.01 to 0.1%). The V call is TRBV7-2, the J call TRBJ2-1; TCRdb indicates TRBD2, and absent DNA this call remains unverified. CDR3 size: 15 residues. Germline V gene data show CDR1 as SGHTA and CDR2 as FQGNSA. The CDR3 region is CASSLTSGEANEQFF.

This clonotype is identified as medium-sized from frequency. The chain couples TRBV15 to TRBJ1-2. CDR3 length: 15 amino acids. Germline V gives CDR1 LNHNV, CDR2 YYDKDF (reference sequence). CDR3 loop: CATSRELSPPYGYTF.

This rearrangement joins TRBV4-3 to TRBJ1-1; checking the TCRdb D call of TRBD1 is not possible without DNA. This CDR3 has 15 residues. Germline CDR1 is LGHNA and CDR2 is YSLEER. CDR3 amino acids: CASSPGVGAYTEAFF.

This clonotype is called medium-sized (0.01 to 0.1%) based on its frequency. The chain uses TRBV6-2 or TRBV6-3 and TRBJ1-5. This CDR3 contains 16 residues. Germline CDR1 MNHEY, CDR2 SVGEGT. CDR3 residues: CASRSPRGPDQEPQHF.

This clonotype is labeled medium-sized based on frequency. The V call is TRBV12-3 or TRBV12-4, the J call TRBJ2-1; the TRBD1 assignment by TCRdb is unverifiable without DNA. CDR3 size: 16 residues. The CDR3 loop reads CASSLPPGFPYNEQFF.

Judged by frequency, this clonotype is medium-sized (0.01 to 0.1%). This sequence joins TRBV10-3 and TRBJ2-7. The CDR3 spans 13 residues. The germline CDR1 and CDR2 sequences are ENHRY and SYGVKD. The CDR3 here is CAIKAQSAYEQYF.

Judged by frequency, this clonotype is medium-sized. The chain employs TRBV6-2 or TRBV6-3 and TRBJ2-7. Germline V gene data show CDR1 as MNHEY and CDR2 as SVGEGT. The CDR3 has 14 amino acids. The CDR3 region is CASSYLNLRMEQYF.

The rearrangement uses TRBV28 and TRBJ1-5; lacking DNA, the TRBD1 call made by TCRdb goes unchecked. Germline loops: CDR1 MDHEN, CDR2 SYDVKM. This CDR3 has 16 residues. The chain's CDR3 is CASSGPYRVPNQPQHF.

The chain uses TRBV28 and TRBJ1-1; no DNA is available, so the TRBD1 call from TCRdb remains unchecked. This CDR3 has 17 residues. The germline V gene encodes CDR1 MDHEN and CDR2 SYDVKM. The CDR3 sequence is CASSSNHRGRGRAEAFF. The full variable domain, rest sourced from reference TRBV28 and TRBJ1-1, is DVKVTQSSRYLVKRTGEKVFLECVQDMDHENMFWYRQDPGLGLRLIYFSYDVKMKEKGDIPEGYSVSREKKERFSLILESASTNQTSMYLCASSSNHRGRGRAEAFFGQGTRLTVV.

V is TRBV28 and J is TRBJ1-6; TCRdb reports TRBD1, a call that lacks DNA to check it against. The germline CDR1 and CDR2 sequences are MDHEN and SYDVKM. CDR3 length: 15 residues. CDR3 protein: CASSPSDGERSPLHF.